This T cell receptor beta chain was captured in a study of blood T cell repertoires in COVID-19. Study information: The analysed material was cDNA or gDNA that came from T cells, B-cell-depleted T cells, or PBMCs.

V lost 2 bases, J lost 5 bases, and 10 bases stayed unmatched. Germline V lookup: CDR1 MGHRA, CDR2 YSYEKL. The CDR3 loop spans 17 amino acids. Assay: immunoSEQ multiplex PCR; the TCRdb copy retains only in-frame clones and omits some. The sample records 65,000 to 70,000 clones, about 81% being singletons. The chain links TRBV4-1 to TRBJ2-7; 12 bases map to TRBD2. The sequence was obtained from a human donor in a cohort sampled during active COVID-19. The sample was peripheral blood. The CDR3 sequence: CASSQPGLAGGTDEQYF. CDR3 DNA: TGCGCCAGCAGCCAACCGGGACTAGCGGGTGGAACCGACGAGCAGTACTTC.